One sample yielded the 24 T cell receptor beta chains listed below, sequenced in a study of CD8+ T cells in alopecia areata. Extracted RNA was reverse transcribed into cDNA, the sequencing template. Clones were sequenced by immunoSEQ multiplex PCR, and TCRdb holds only the in-frame ones, with some missing. The profile shows 65,000 to 75,000 clones, around 30% of them singletons. Regarding treatment: oral pan-JAK inhibitor, 5-10 mg twice daily. Material: CD8+ T cells sorted from blood, obtained at week 4, from a patient treated with tofacitinib. The source is a human donor with alopecia areata.

In its sample, this clone was seen a few times. V usage is TRBV5-8 and J usage is TRBJ1-2; 8 nucleotides match TRBD1. CDR3 length: 14 residues. Germline CDR1 SGHTS, CDR2 YDEGEE. V trimming: 3 bases; J trimming: 0 bases; junction bases outside the gene matches: 1. CDR3 DNA: TGTGCCAGCAGCTCGGACAGGGCTAACTATGGCTACACCTTC. The encoded protein is CASSSDRANYGYTF.

A remark on this clone: Other DNA sequences in this specimen translate into the identical CDR3. V gene TRBV29-1 combines with J gene TRBJ2-1; D not resolved. Trimming shortened V by 4 bases and J by 9 bases, and 4 bases separated the two germline ends. This CDR3 is built from 9 residues. CDR1 SQVTM and CDR2 ANQGSEA come from the germline V gene. Written as DNA, the CDR3 is TGCAGCGTTGGTGGTGAGCAGTTCTTC. It encodes CSVGGEQFF.

The V gene is TRBV5-1, the J gene TRBJ2-7; 15 positions match TRBD2. The J segment lost 3 bases and the V segment lost 4 bases, leaving 8 bases of the junction unmatched. The germline gives CDR1 SGHRS, CDR2 YFSETQ. This CDR3 is built from 17 residues. CDR3 residues: CASSPRTSGRADYEQYF. CDR3 nucleotide sequence: TGCGCCAGCAGCCCCAGGACTAGCGGGAGGGCCGACTACGAGCAGTACTTC.

This clone was detected a few times. The genes are TRBV30 and TRBJ2-7; the match to TRBD1 covers 7 bases. This CDR3 has 13 residues. Germline CDR1 is GTSNPN and CDR2 is SVGIG (reference sequence). V trimming: 2 bases; J trimming: 2 bases; junction bases outside the gene matches: 3. CDR3 sequence reads: CAWSTGVTYEQYF. The CDR3 DNA follows: TGTGCCTGGAGTACAGGGGTTACCTACGAGCAGTACTTC.

J is TRBJ2-6 and V is TRBV15, with D possibly matching TRBD2 (6 bases). V lost 0 bases to trimming and J lost 4 bases, with 13 bases between them. The CDR3 loop spans 17 amino acids. Germline CDR1 reads LNHNV; CDR2 reads YYDKDF (reference sequence). The CDR3 protein is CATSRDGGESGANVLTF. In DNA form, the CDR3 reads TGTGCCACCAGCAGAGATGGAGGGGAGTCAGGGGCCAACGTCCTGACTTTC.

This clone was observed a handful of times. This chain joins TRBV29-1 and TRBJ2-1; possibly TRBD1 for D (5 bases). CDR3 length: 11 amino acids. CDR1 SQVTM and CDR2 ANQGSEA come from the germline V gene. V lost 6 bases and J lost 12, with 15 bases in between. CDR3 sequence reads: CSVRTARGQFF. The CDR3 nucleotides read TGCAGCGTGAGGACGGCTAGGGGGCAGTTCTTC.

The CDR3: CASSDNRVGPQYF. CDR3 in DNA: TGTGCCAGCAGTGACAATCGGGTGGGCCCCCAGTACTTC. The V call is TRBV6-4, the J call TRBJ2-5; D is undetermined. CDR1 is MRHNA, CDR2 SNTAGT, per germline. This CDR3 comprises 13 residues. V shed 2 bases and J shed 9 bases, with 13 bases lying between them.

The chain employs TRBV11-2 and TRBJ2-2; no clear D gene. Germline V gene sequence: CDR1 SGHAT, CDR2 FQNNGV. V lost 0 bases, J lost 4 bases, and 15 bases lay in between. CDR3 length equals 17 residues. This CDR3 reads CASSLDGSRRTTGELFF. The CDR3 DNA reads TGTGCCAGCAGCTTAGATGGTAGCCGTAGAACCACCGGGGAGCTGTTTTTT.

The chain links TRBV9 to TRBJ2-1, with TRBD2 matching over 8 bases. This CDR3 comprises 14 residues. The germline gives CDR1 SGDLS, CDR2 YYNGEE. V shed 3 bases and J 5 bases; nucleotides not matched to a gene: 4. CDR3 sequence reads: CASSGTSGHNEQFF. The DNA for the CDR3 is TGTGCCAGCAGCGGAACTAGCGGCCACAATGAGCAGTTCTTC.

A few counts support this clone. A junction end diverges from the germline sequence, so it may reflect a read error. The genes are TRBV29-1 and TRBJ2-7; weak D call: TRBD1 (6 bases). CDR1 is SQVTM and CDR2 is ANQGSEA in the germline V gene. The CDR3 runs 11 residues. The CDR3 here is CSVRRGMELVF. As DNA, the CDR3 is TGCAGCGTCCGAAGGGGGATGGAATTGGTCTTC.

The rearrangement links TRBV29-1 to TRBJ2-3; D remains ambiguous. Germline CDR1 SQVTM, CDR2 ANQGSEA. The CDR3 is made up of 13 amino acids. Trimming took 3 bases from V and 2 from J, leaving 9 bases between them. CDR3 bases: TGCAGCGTTGAGCAAGGGAACACAGATACGCAGTATTTT. Its translation is CSVEQGNTDTQYF.

CDR3 protein: CSVVSWETSGNSYEQYF. CDR3 nucleotides: TGCAGCGTTGTCTCGTGGGAGACTAGCGGGAACTCCTACGAGCAGTACTTC. This chain joins TRBV29-1 and TRBJ2-7; TRBD2 agrees at 11 bases. J was trimmed by 0 bases and V by 4 bases; bases with no gene match: 11. The CDR3 is made up of 17 amino acids. The germline gives CDR1 SQVTM, CDR2 ANQGSEA.

This chain links TRBV27 with TRBJ1-1; D is unclear. Germline loops: CDR1 MNHEY, CDR2 SMNVEV (reference sequence). Trimming took 7 bases from V and 2 from J, leaving 14 bases between them. The CDR3 covers 14 residues. CDR3 in amino acids: CASNRAGVNTEAFF. CDR3 DNA: TGTGCCAGCAATCGAGCCGGGGTAAACACTGAAGCTTTCTTT.

The rearrangement joins TRBV9 to TRBJ2-6; 8 bases are shared with TRBD2. Per germline, CDR1 SGDLS and CDR2 YYNGEE. The CDR3 is made up of 18 amino acids. J lost 4 bases, V lost 7 bases, and 16 bases had no gene match. This CDR3 reads CASGESGSVVTGANVLTF. CDR3 nucleotide sequence: TGTGCCAGCGGGGAGAGCGGGAGTGTAGTCACCGGGGCCAACGTCCTGACTTTC.

The rearrangement joins TRBV15 to TRBJ2-5, with TRBD2 matching 10 bases. The V gene's germline CDR1 is LNHNV and CDR2 YYDKDF (reference sequence). The CDR3 is 16 amino acids. Unmatched junction bases numbered 8, after V lost 1 base and J lost 6 bases. The CDR3 loop reads CATSRALAGAEKTQYF. CDR3 DNA: TGTGCCACCAGCAGAGCGCTAGCGGGAGCAGAGAAGACCCAGTACTTC.

CDR3 DNA: TGTGCCAGCGCCGGGACCGGGGTGACAGATACGCAGTATTTT. Protein sequence: CASAGTGVTDTQYF. The chain joins TRBV9 to TRBJ2-3; D may match TRBD1 or TRBD2 (5 bases each). Germline loops: CDR1 SGDLS, CDR2 YYNGEE. Deletions cut 7 bases from V and 3 bases from J, with 15 bases between. The CDR3 runs 14 residues.

This chain uses TRBV27 with TRBJ2-7; 9 nucleotides match TRBD1. Germline values: CDR1 MNHEY, CDR2 SMNVEV (reference sequence). Losses at the gene ends were 3 bases for V and 7 bases for J; bases not matched to a gene: 4. The length of the CDR3 is 13 residues. CDR3 residues: CASSLGQGMEQYF. The CDR3 DNA sequence: TGTGCCAGCAGTTTGGGACAGGGCATGGAGCAGTACTTC.

The rearrangement uses TRBV28 and TRBJ1-5; D not resolved. The V end lost 10 bases, the J end lost 4 bases, and 17 bases lay between the germline ends. Per germline, CDR1 MDHEN and CDR2 SYDVKM. The CDR3 loop spans 14 amino acids. Here the CDR3 reads CAIRPPGLNQPQHF. CDR3 nucleotides: TGTGCCATCCGACCCCCGGGTCTGAATCAGCCCCAGCATTTT.

The rearrangement joins TRBV9 to TRBJ2-4; either TRBD1 or TRBD2 may supply D (5 bases each). Trimming took 0 bases from V and 8 from J, leaving 15 bases between them. Germline CDR1 is SGDLS and CDR2 is YYNGEE. This CDR3 has 15 residues. The CDR3 loop is CASSVAGRDGDIQYF. CDR3 sequence (DNA): TGTGCCAGCAGCGTAGCGGGACGGGACGGGGACATTCAGTACTTC.

This clone was observed many times. The chain employs TRBV13 and TRBJ2-1, with D unclear. The CDR3 contains 8 residues. Between the trimmed V and J ends, which lost 5 bases and 13 bases, there was a span of 3 bases. Per germline, CDR1 PRHDT and CDR2 FYEKMQ (reference sequence). CDR3 residues: CASSPQFF. For the CDR3, the DNA is TGTGCCAGCAGCCCCCAGTTCTTC.

In the case of this clone: Germline and junction disagree at one end, which may indicate a read error. This chain links TRBV29-1 with TRBJ2-3; tentative D call: TRBD2 (5 bases). The CDR3 spans 9 residues. CDR1 and CDR2 from the germline V gene are SQVTM and ANQGSEA. CDR3 nucleotides: TGCAGCGTTGCCCCGGACGGGGATTTT. Translating gives CSVAPDGDF.

This clone was counted a few times. The chain joins TRBV30 to TRBJ2-1, with 13 bases lining up with TRBD2. The CDR3 runs to 14 residues. In germline, CDR1 is GTSNPN, CDR2 SVGIG (reference sequence). V dropped 2 bases and J dropped 8; count of bases not matched to a gene: 3. In nucleotides, the CDR3 is TGTGCCTGGAGTCGGACTAGCGGGAGAGATGAGCAGTTCTTC. This translates into CAWSRTSGRDEQFF.

This clone was seen a handful of times. The chain couples TRBV10-3 to TRBJ2-7, with TRBD1 matching over 10 bases. The V gene end was trimmed by 6 bases and the J gene end by 2 bases; junction bases not matched to a gene: 7. The CDR3 extends over 15 amino acids. Per the germline V gene, CDR1 is ENHRY and CDR2 is SYGVKD. The CDR3 DNA is TGTGCCATCAGGACCGGGACAGGGGAGGCCTACGAGCAGTACTTC. Residues: CAIRTGTGEAYEQYF.

The sample holds a few counts of this clone. CDR3 residues: CASSPSGSTDTQYF. The CDR3 nucleotides are TGTGCCAGCAGTCCTAGCGGGAGCACAGATACGCAGTATTTT. The chain is built from TRBV27 and TRBJ2-3; 8 nucleotides align to TRBD2. The germline CDR1 and CDR2 sequences are MNHEY and SMNVEV (reference sequence). This CDR3 region has 14 residues. With 5 bases clipped from V and 0 bases from J, the junction kept 1 base outside the gene matches.